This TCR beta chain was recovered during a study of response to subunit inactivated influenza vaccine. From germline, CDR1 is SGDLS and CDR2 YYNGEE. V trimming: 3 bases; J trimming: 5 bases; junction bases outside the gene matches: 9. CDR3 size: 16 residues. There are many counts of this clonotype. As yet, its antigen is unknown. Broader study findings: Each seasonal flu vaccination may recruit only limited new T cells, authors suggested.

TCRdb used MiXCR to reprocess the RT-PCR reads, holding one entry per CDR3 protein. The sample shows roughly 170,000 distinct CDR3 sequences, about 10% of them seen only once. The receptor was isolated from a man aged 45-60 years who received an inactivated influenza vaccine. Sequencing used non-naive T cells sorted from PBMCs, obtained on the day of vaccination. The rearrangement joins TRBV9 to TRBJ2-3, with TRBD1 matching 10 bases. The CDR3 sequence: CASSARQGALGDTQYF. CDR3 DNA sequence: TGTGCCAGCAGCGCGAGACAGGGGGCTCTGGGAGATACGCAGTATTTT. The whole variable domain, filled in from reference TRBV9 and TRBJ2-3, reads DSGVTQTPKHLITATGQRVTLRCSPRSGDLSVYWYQQSLDQGLQFLIQYYNGEERAKGNILERFSAQQFPDLHSELNLSSLELGDSALYFCASSARQGALGDTQYFGPGTRLTVL.